These 18 T cell receptor beta chains came from one sample sequenced in a study of blood T cell repertoires in COVID-19 (TCRdb year 2020). The library relied on the immunoSEQ multiplex PCR assay. The table comes from immuneACCESS by way of TCRdb, which keeps in-frame sequences with V and J called. Part of the clones is missing from these tables; in studies checked, under half for an unresolved V gene and the rest for unknown reasons. Within this sample are some 200,000 clones, with roughly 86% of them counted one time only. Around 2.3% of the sample rests with the top ten. The sequencing sample was made of peripheral blood. These TCRs come from a man aged 40-49 years with active or convalescent COVID-19.

The V gene is TRBV7-8, the J gene TRBJ1-5; a possible D gene is TRBD1 (6 bases). With 2 bases removed from V and 5 bases from J, the gap between germline ends came to 16 bases. Germline V gene sequence: CDR1 SGHVS, CDR2 FQNEAQ. This CDR3 is 16 amino acids long. CDR3 DNA sequence: TGTGCCAGCAGCTTAAGGGGAGTTACAGGGCATCAGCCCCAGCATTTT. Translation: CASSLRGVTGHQPQHF.

This chain uses TRBV5-5 with TRBJ1-4, with D possibly TRBD1 on 6 matching bases. V lost 0 bases and J 7 bases, leaving 13 bases between the germline ends. This CDR3 comprises 15 residues. Germline V gene sequence: CDR1 SGHKS, CDR2 YYEKEE (reference sequence). CDR3: CASSLANRAGEKLFF. The CDR3 region has the DNA TGTGCCAGCAGCTTGGCCAACAGGGCGGGTGAAAAACTGTTTTTT.

The chain couples TRBV11-2 to TRBJ2-2; a weak D match, TRBD1 (5 bases). Germline lookup yields CDR1 SGHAT and CDR2 FQNNGV. The CDR3 has 14 amino acids. V shed 7 bases and J shed 6 bases, with 15 bases lying between them. The CDR3 DNA sequence: TGTGCCAGCATCCAAACCCCAGGGCCCGGGGAGCTGTTTTTT. This translates into CASIQTPGPGELFF.

This chain uses TRBV7-9 with TRBJ1-1; 8 bases fit TRBD1. From germline, CDR1 is SEHNR and CDR2 FQNEAQ (reference sequence). There are 13 residues in the CDR3. V shed 6 bases and J 10 bases; nucleotides not matched to a gene: 10. The CDR3 loop is CASRSGQAEGAFF. For the CDR3, the DNA is TGTGCCAGCAGGTCGGGACAGGCAGAGGGAGCTTTCTTT.

Turning to this clone: Its ends do not fully match the called genes, so a read error is possible. The V and J genes are TRBV14 and TRBJ1-1; the D gene is possibly TRBD1 (5 bases). This CDR3 is 14 amino acids long. Germline V CDR1 and CDR2: SGHDN, FVKESK. CDR3 sequence: CAGSQAGGKTEAFF. CDR3 DNA sequence: TGTGCCGGCAGCCAAGCGGGGGGGAAGACTGAAGCTTTCTTT.

This clone was detected once. The V and J genes are TRBV21-1 and TRBJ1-1. TRBV21-1 is termed a pseudogene. This CDR3 has 13 residues. The CDR3 region has the DNA TGTGCCAGCAGCATCGAGAAGAACACTGAAGCTTTCTTT. Translating gives CASSIEKNTEAFF.

The chain is built from TRBV12-5 and TRBJ2-5; maybe TRBD1 (5 bases). Trimming left V 7 bases short and J 0 bases short, with 15 bases between. The CDR3 has 15 residues. Germline CDR1 reads LGHNT; CDR2 reads FRNRAP. DNA of the CDR3: TGTGCTAGTGCCCCAGGGAACCCTTACCAAGAGACCCAGTACTTC. Translated, it gives CASAPGNPYQETQYF.

The chain joins TRBV6-7 to TRBJ2-7; a weak D match, TRBD2 (6 bases). TRBV6-7 is an open reading frame whose function is uncertain. This CDR3 has 14 amino acids. The germline V and J ends were trimmed by 6 bases and 4 bases, with 16 bases remaining between them. CDR3: CASRLTGGNYEQYF. The CDR3, as DNA: TGTGCCAGCAGACTGACCGGGGGAAATTACGAGCAGTACTTC.

This chain connects TRBV30 to TRBJ1-5; a possible D gene is TRBD1 (6 bases). Trimming took off 5 bases at V and 6 bases at J, with 17 bases between the two ends. The CDR3 runs to 14 residues. Germline V CDR1 and CDR2: GTSNPN, SVGIG (reference sequence). The CDR3 sequence: CAWALGGRGQPQHF. In nucleotides, the CDR3 is TGTGCCTGGGCCTTAGGGGGTAGAGGTCAGCCCCAGCATTTT.

V is TRBV27 and J is TRBJ2-7; 8 bases fit TRBD2. The CDR3 has 13 amino acids. V shed 8 bases, J shed 4 bases, and the junction held 7 bases outside the gene matches. Germline lookup yields CDR1 MNHEY and CDR2 SMNVEV (reference sequence). In DNA, the CDR3 is TGTGCCAGCGGCCGAGCGGGGGCGTACGAGCAGTACTTC. It codes for CASGRAGAYEQYF.

This clone was seen at least ten times. The chain couples TRBV24-1 to TRBJ2-2; 8 bases line up with TRBD1. The germline V gene encodes CDR1 KGHDR and CDR2 SFDVKD. The CDR3 is made up of 15 amino acids. Trimming at V came to 3 bases and at J to 3 bases, leaving 2 bases not matched to a gene. The DNA of the CDR3 is TGTGCCACCAGTGATAGGGGACAGGACACCGGGGAGCTGTTTTTT. Residues: CATSDRGQDTGELFF.

The V gene is TRBV4-1, the J gene TRBJ1-2; 7 bases are shared with TRBD1. Germline lookup yields CDR1 MGHRA and CDR2 YSYEKL. With V trimmed by 4 bases and J by 4 bases, 9 bases remained unmatched. This CDR3 spans 15 amino acids. The CDR3 here is CASSPKDRAGYGYTF. CDR3 coding DNA: TGCGCCAGCAGCCCCAAAGACAGGGCGGGCTATGGCTACACCTTC.

This chain joins TRBV29-1 and TRBJ1-1, with 9 bases fitting TRBD1. Trimming took 4 bases from V and 4 from J; bases not matched to a gene: 4. Germline V CDR1 and CDR2: SQVTM, ANQGSEA. The CDR3 covers 13 residues. The CDR3 DNA reads TGCAGCGTTGGGGCGACAGGGGGCACTGAAGCTTTCTTT. Translated: CSVGATGGTEAFF.

The chain combines TRBV6-5 with TRBJ2-3; D possibly corresponds to TRBD2 (6 bases). Germline-derived CDR1 and CDR2 are MNHEY and SVGAGI. The CDR3 consists of 15 residues. V was pared by 6 bases and J by 2 bases, with 15 bases between. CDR3 DNA sequence: TGTGCCAGCAGGCCCCGGCGGGGCTTCACAGATACGCAGTATTTT. This translates into CASRPRRGFTDTQYF.

The chain has TRBV2 and TRBJ1-1, with D maybe TRBD1 (5 bases). Germline CDR1 and CDR2: SNHLY and FYNNEI. The CDR3 extends over 14 amino acids. Trimming left V 3 bases short and J 5 bases short, with 13 bases between. As DNA, the CDR3 is TGTGCCAGCAGTGACCAGGGCGCGGAGACTGAAGCTTTCTTT. This translates into CASSDQGAETEAFF.

V gene TRBV10-3 combines with J gene TRBJ2-3, with 8 positions matching TRBD2. Unmatched junction bases numbered 8, after V lost 6 bases and J lost 0 bases. The CDR3 consists of 16 residues. Germline V lookup: CDR1 ENHRY, CDR2 SYGVKD. CDR3 coding DNA: TGTGCCATCAGACCCACAGGACTAGCCAGCACAGATACGCAGTATTTT. It codes for CAIRPTGLASTDTQYF.

This clone was seen once. The V gene is TRBV5-1, the J gene TRBJ2-7, with 12 nucleotides matching TRBD2. CDR3 length: 16 amino acids. Germline-derived CDR1 and CDR2 are SGHRS and YFSETQ. The V segment lost 3 bases and the J segment 5 bases; nucleotides outside the gene matches: 9. CDR3 in amino acids: CASSSRLAGVGDEQYF. CDR3 coding DNA: TGCGCCAGCAGCTCCAGACTAGCGGGGGTGGGCGACGAGCAGTACTTC. The complete variable domain, with remaining parts taken from reference TRBV5-1 and TRBJ2-7, reads KAGVTQTPRYLIKTRGQQVTLSCSPISGHRSVSWYQQTPGQGLQFLFEYFSETQRNKGNFPGRFSGRQFSNSRSEMNVSTLELGDSALYLCASSSRLAGVGDEQYFGPGTRLTVT.

This rearrangement joins TRBV2 to TRBJ1-1, with D possibly matching TRBD1 (6 bases). The CDR3 is 13 amino acids. Germline loops: CDR1 SNHLY, CDR2 FYNNEI. Trimming cost V 5 bases and J 1 base, with 8 bases left between them. CDR3 residues: CASSTQGNTEAFF. The CDR3 DNA reads as TGTGCCAGCAGTACACAGGGGAACACTGAAGCTTTCTTT.